Following are 9 T cell receptor beta chains from one sample sequenced in a study of Graves' ophthalmopathy and Graves' hyperthyroidism. Amplification of TCR beta CDR3 regions used RNA transcripts. RT-PCR was first run with HTBI primers, then multiplex PCR in a second round. TCRdb passed the multiplex PCR reads through MiXCR, listing each CDR3 protein once. The data hold hundreds of thousands of distinct CDR3 sequences, with approximately 39% observed a single time. The sample taken for sequencing was peripheral blood. These receptors all stem from an adult man with Graves' ophthalmopathy.

At least ten counts were recorded for this clonotype. The chain combines TRBV5-1 with TRBJ1-1; weak D call: TRBD1 (6 bases). Deletions cut 0 bases from V and 7 bases from J, with 13 bases between. This CDR3 is built from 14 residues. CDR1 SGHRS and CDR2 YFSETQ come from the germline V gene. The CDR3 DNA reads as TGCGCCAGCAGCTTGGAACAGGGCCCAAATGAAGCTTTCTTT. Its protein is CASSLEQGPNEAFF.

This clonotype has at least ten counts. The CDR3 nucleotides read TGCGCCAGCACTAAGACAGGGACCGGGGAGCTGTTTTTT. Translation: CASTKTGTGELFF. The V gene is TRBV5-1, the J gene TRBJ2-2; 7 bases map to TRBD1. This CDR3 comprises 13 residues. CDR1 and CDR2 (germline): SGHRS, YFSETQ. After removal of 6 bases from V and 5 bases from J, the junction contained 4 bases not matched to a gene.

Many counts were recorded for this clonotype. This chain uses TRBV6-6 with TRBJ1-5, with a weak D call TRBD1 (5 bases). CDR1 and CDR2 (germline): MNHNY, SVGAGI (reference sequence). Between the trimmed V and J ends, which lost 1 base and 7 bases, there was a span of 8 bases. The length of the CDR3 is 13 residues. CDR3 residues: CASSYFGGQPQHF. The DNA for the CDR3 is TGTGCCAGCAGTTACTTCGGGGGACAGCCCCAGCATTTT.

This clonotype was counted at least ten times. The genes are TRBV20-1 and TRBJ1-2; D is ambiguous. Germline lookup yields CDR1 DFQATT and CDR2 SNEGSKA (reference sequence). The CDR3 runs to 12 residues. V was cut by 2 bases and J by 0 bases, with 4 bases left in between. CDR3 residues: CSARQTNYGYTF. In nucleotides, the CDR3 is TGCAGTGCTAGACAGACTAACTATGGCTACACCTTC.

Notes on this clonotype: Relative to the germline gene, one junction end is altered; a read error may explain this. The chain couples TRBV10-3 to TRBJ1-1; 9 bases align to TRBD1. Germline CDR1 is ENHRY and CDR2 is SYGVKD. CDR3 length equals 15 residues. CDR3 in amino acids: CASSTGGALNTEAFF. The DNA for the CDR3 is TGTGCCAGCAGTACAGGGGGCGCATTGAACACTGAAGCTTTCTTT.

At least ten counts were recorded for this clonotype. The gene calls are TRBV10-3 and TRBJ1-6; a weak D match, TRBD1 (5 bases). The V end lost 7 bases, the J end lost 4 bases, and 11 bases lay between the germline ends. This CDR3 is built from 14 residues. The V gene's germline CDR1 is ENHRY and CDR2 SYGVKD. CDR3 sequence reads: CAINSDSYNSPLHF. The CDR3 nucleotides are TGTGCCATCAACTCCGACAGTTATAATTCACCCCTCCACTTT.

This clonotype was observed at least ten times. V is TRBV7-8 and J is TRBJ2-7, with D perhaps TRBD1 or TRBD2 (7 bases each). CDR1 SGHVS and CDR2 FQNEAQ come from the germline V gene. The ends were cut back, 5 bases at V and 6 bases at J, with 17 bases in the middle. This CDR3 spans 14 amino acids. The DNA of the CDR3 is TGTGCCAGCAGCCCATGGGAGGGGGCGGGCGAGCAGTACTTC. Translating gives CASSPWEGAGEQYF.

In this sample, this clonotype turned up many times. The chain combines TRBV7-2 with TRBJ1-2; D perhaps matches TRBD1 (5 bases). Trimming removed 0 bases from V and 0 bases from J, with 11 bases in between. The germline CDR1 and CDR2 sequences are SGHTA and FQGNSA. The CDR3 is made up of 16 amino acids. The CDR3 loop is CASSLARTPTNYGYTF. DNA of the CDR3: TGTGCCAGCAGCTTAGCGCGGACACCCACTAACTATGGCTACACCTTC.

This clonotype was seen a handful of times. The genes are TRBV28 and TRBJ1-2; D gene uncertain. V lost 2 bases and J 5 bases, leaving 9 bases between the germline ends. CDR3 length equals 13 residues. From germline, CDR1 is MDHEN and CDR2 SYDVKM. CDR3 coding DNA: TGTGCCAGCAGTTTACTTCGCCAGTATGGCTACACCTTC. This sequence encodes CASSLLRQYGYTF.